This TCR beta chain was sequenced for a study of T cells after yellow fever vaccination. Study-wide points: A large majority of primary-vaccination clones showed up again after the booster (approximately 96% CD4, 85% to 90% CD8).

This clonotype has a handful of counts. Its antigen is not known. CDR3 length: 16 amino acids. Germline CDR1 is ENHRY and CDR2 is SYGVKD. V was clipped by 2 bases and J by 3 bases; unmatched bases: 7. Using its own MiXCR run on the 5' RACE reads, TCRdb lists one record per CDR3 protein. Of about 500,000 distinct CDR3 sequences listed, 17% are singletons. V is TRBV10-3 and J is TRBJ2-7; 10 positions agree with TRBD1. The material was PBMCs, obtained 5 to 6 days after the first yellow fever vaccination. The TCR originated in a man between 18 and 35 years old who received the YFV17D yellow fever vaccine. DNA for the CDR3: TGTGCCATCAGTGAGGGGGGGACAGGGGTTAACTACGAGCAGTACTTC. Amino acids: CAISEGGTGVNYEQYF.